This T cell receptor (beta chain) was identified in a study of human versus mouse CDR3 diversity and MHC coevolution. Overall study results and limits: About 1.6 million TCR beta clonotypes were estimated for humans, the largest repertoire.

The CDR3 runs 14 residues. The germline V gene has CDR1 SQVTM and CDR2 ANQGSEA. Trimming took 2 bases from V and 4 from J; bases not matched to a gene: 3. As concerns this clone: Its antigen is undetermined.

The table came from immunoSEQ multiplex PCR; TCRdb's copy has only in-frame clones and leaves some out. This sample has roughly 80,000 clones, with about nine tenths found just once. Material: naive CD4+ T cells from blood. Subset denoted: CD45RO-negative CD62L-positive naive CD4 T cells. This clonotype originated in a person aged 30 to 69 in good health. This rearrangement joins TRBV29-1 to TRBJ1-5; 9 positions match TRBD1. CDR3 coding DNA: TGCAGCGTTGAATTGGGACAGGGTAATCAGCCCCAGCATTTT. Protein sequence: CSVELGQGNQPQHF.